A selection of T cell receptor beta chains follows, all from one sample in a study of blood T cell repertoires in COVID-19. Some clones are missing from TCRdb's copy, which holds only in-frame ones; the method was immunoSEQ multiplex PCR. The sample has over 70,000 clones, around 83% seen once. Sequenced input: peripheral blood. These TCRs come from a man aged 55 to 70 with COVID-19, enrolled during active disease. Each CDR3 is given with its conserved first and last residue. A D gene is named only where the DNA matches it firmly. The size of a clone is reported for some rows only, either as once, few or many, or as a class for expanded clones.

-	TRBD2	16	TRBV6-5	TRBJ2-7	TGTGCCAGCAGTTACGGTGTAGCGGGAGGGCCTGGAGAGCAGTACTTC	CASSYGVAGGPGEQYF
-	TRBD2	14	TRBV29-1	TRBJ2-5	TGCAGCGTAGGGACTAGCGGGGGACTAGAGACCCAGTACTTC	CSVGTSGGLETQYF
once	-	15	TRBV19	TRBJ2-1	TGTGCCAGTAGCAAGAGTATTGGCTCCTACAATGAGCAGTTCTTC	CASSKSIGSYNEQFF
-	TRBD1	16	TRBV6-5	TRBJ1-2	TGTGCCAGCAGTTACTCCTACAGGACAGGGAACTATGGCTACACCTTC	CASSYSYRTGNYGYTF
-	-	14	TRBV3-1/TRBV3-2	TRBJ2-7	TGTGCCAGCAGCCAGGGTTACGAGGGTCTGATCCAGTACTTC	CASSQGYEGLIQYF
once	-	15	TRBV18	TRBJ2-2	TGTGCCAGCTCACCAGTGACTACGAACACCGGGGAGCTGTTTTTT	CASSPVTTNTGELFF
-	-	13	TRBV30	TRBJ1-5	TGTGCCTGTACGGACAATAGCAATCAGCCCCAGCATTTT	CACTDNSNQPQHF
few	TRBD2	16	TRBV7-2	TRBJ2-7	TGTGCCAGCAGCTTACGCCGGACTAGCGGGGGTTACGAGCAGTACTTC	CASSLRRTSGGYEQYF
-	-	14	TRBV6-5	TRBJ1-1	TGTGCCAGCAGTTTGGGGGGAGGTTGGACTGAAGCTTTCTTT	CASSLGGGWTEAFF
-	-	19	TRBV21-1	TRBJ2-5	TGTGCCAGCAGCAAAGGTCTTAGCGGGAGGATACATAGGAGCGAGACCCAGTACTTC	CASSKGLSGRIHRSETQYF
-	TRBD2	16	TRBV5-1	TRBJ2-7	TGCGCCAGCAGCTCCGCTTTCGGGGGGACCTACTACGAGCAGTACTTC	CASSSAFGGTYYEQYF
-	-	12	TRBV10-2	TRBJ1-1	TGCGCCAGCAGTGAACAAAACACTGAAGCTTTCTTT	CASSEQNTEAFF
-	-	12	TRBV7-3	TRBJ2-3	TGTGCCAGCAGCCCGGGGACAGATACGCAGTATTTT	CASSPGTDTQYF
-	-	15	TRBV2	TRBJ1-1	TGTGCCAGCAGTGGATTGGGCAGCATGAACACTGAAGCTTTCTTT	CASSGLGSMNTEAFF
-	TRBD2	14	TRBV5-1	TRBJ2-5	TGCGCCAGCAGCTTCGGGGGGGAACAGGAGACCCAGTACTTC	CASSFGGEQETQYF
once	-	16	TRBV19	TRBJ1-6	TGTGCCAGTAGAGGTTTCGGGGGGCGCGATAATTCACCCCTCCACTTT	CASRGFGGRDNSPLHF
-	-	17	TRBV7-3	TRBJ2-5	TGTGCCAGCAGCTTATCGGGAGGCAGGGGTTCCCAAGAGACCCAGTACTTC	CASSLSGGRGSQETQYF
-	-	16	TRBV30	TRBJ1-2	TGTGCCTGGAGAGTACTGAAGTTGTGGGTACGGGGTGGCTACACCTTC	CAWRVLKLWVRGGYTF
-	-	13	TRBV29-1	TRBJ1-1	TGCAGCGTTGAGTTTGGGCAGAACACTGAAGCTTTCTTT	CSVEFGQNTEAFF
once	-	14	TRBV28	TRBJ2-1	TGTGCCAGCAGTTCCCCAGGTTCCTACAATGAGCAGTTCTTC	CASSSPGSYNEQFF
-	TRBD2	19	TRBV24-1	TRBJ2-1	TGTGCCACCAGTGACCCGGGACTAGCGGGGCCCCGGGCACTGAATGAGCAGTTCTTC	CATSDPGLAGPRALNEQFF
-	TRBD1	15	TRBV19	TRBJ2-1	TGTGCCACCCGACAGGGGGCCATTTCCTACAATGAGCAGTTCTTC	CATRQGAISYNEQFF
-	TRBD2	18	TRBV3-1/TRBV3-2	TRBJ2-2	TGTGCCAGCAGCCAAGGGGAACTAGCGGGGGGGCTCGGCGGGGAGCTGTTTTTT	CASSQGELAGGLGGELFF
-	-	16	TRBV19	TRBJ1-6	TGTGCCAGTAGTACCTCCCGAGGGGACTTGGGATCACCCCTCCACTTT	CASSTSRGDLGSPLHF
once	-	13	TRBV5-1	TRBJ1-1	TGCGCCAGCAGTGGGGGGGATTGGACTGAAGCTTTCTTT	CASSGGDWTEAFF
-	-	16	TRBV10-3	TRBJ2-4	TGTGCCATCAGTGATAATAGAGGAGGGGTAGGAAACATTCAGTACTTC	CAISDNRGGVGNIQYF
-	TRBD2	15	TRBV6-5	TRBJ2-7	TGTGCCAGCAGCACAGTCGGGAGGGCCTCCTACGAGCAGTACTTC	CASSTVGRASYEQYF
few	TRBD2	16	TRBV3-1/TRBV3-2	TRBJ2-7	TGTGCCAGCAGCGCCGGCACAAGCGGGGGGTTTTACGAGCAGTACTTC	CASSAGTSGGFYEQYF
-	TRBD2	14	TRBV7-3	TRBJ2-1	TGTGCCAGCAGCTTAGTAGCGGGAGAAAGAGAGCAGTTCTTC	CASSLVAGEREQFF
-	-	14	TRBV2	TRBJ1-2	TGTGCCAGCAGTGAGTCGGGGGTTGTCTATGGCTACACCTTC	CASSESGVVYGYTF
-	-	16	TRBV6-5	TRBJ2-1	TGTGCCAGCAGTTACTGGGGAGAGGGGGAGTACAATGAGCAGTTCTTC	CASSYWGEGEYNEQFF
-	TRBD2	14	TRBV7-2	TRBJ2-3	TGTGCCAGCCTCGAGAGACTAGCCGTAGATACGCAGTATTTT	CASLERLAVDTQYF
-	-	15	TRBV28	TRBJ1-3	TGTGCCAGCAGTCCCGCCCCGGGCTCTGGAAACACCATATATTTT	CASSPAPGSGNTIYF
-	TRBD1	16	TRBV11-2	TRBJ2-5	TGTGCCAGCAGCTCGCAGAACCGGGACAGAAAAGAGACCCAGTACTTC	CASSSQNRDRKETQYF
once	TRBD2	15	TRBV2	TRBJ2-3	TGTGCCAGCATGGGAAGCGGGAGTTGGGCAGATACGCAGTATTTT	CASMGSGSWADTQYF
-	TRBD2	14	TRBV2	TRBJ2-3	TGTGCCAGCATGGGAGGGGCGAGCACAGATACGCAGTATTTT	CASMGGASTDTQYF
-	-	14	TRBV19	TRBJ1-1	TGTGCCAGTACAGGCGGGACCCTAAACACTGAAGCTTTCTTT	CASTGGTLNTEAFF
once	TRBD1	13	TRBV5-4	TRBJ1-2	TGTGCCAGCAGCCGACAGGGGGACTATGGCTACACCTTC	CASSRQGDYGYTF
-	-	13	TRBV13	TRBJ1-2	TGTGCCAGCAGCTGGTACAGAGTCTATGGCTACACCTTC	CASSWYRVYGYTF
-	TRBD1	14	TRBV30	TRBJ1-1	TGTGCCCTTCAGGAGGGGGCGTTGGACACTGAAGCTTTCTTT	CALQEGALDTEAFF
-	TRBD1	15	TRBV7-7	TRBJ2-1	TGTGCCAGCAGCACGGGACAGGCAAGCTACAATGAGCAGTTCTTC	CASSTGQASYNEQFF
-	-	17	TRBV2	TRBJ2-1	TGTGCCAGCAGTGAATTAGGTGGACAGTCATATGCCAATGAGCAGTTCTTC	CASSELGGQSYANEQFF
-	-	15	TRBV7-9	TRBJ2-1	TGTGCCAGCAGAGGGGGGCTAGCGGCCTACAATGAGCAGTTCTTC	CASRGGLAAYNEQFF
once	TRBD2	13	TRBV2	TRBJ2-7	TGTGCCAGCAGTGAACAGCGGGATCGGGAGCAGTACTTC	CASSEQRDREQYF
-	TRBD1	13	TRBV18	TRBJ2-3	TGTGCCAGCTCAGGGACAGACACAGATACGCAGTATTTT	CASSGTDTDTQYF
-	TRBD1	16	TRBV5-5	TRBJ1-6	TGTGCCAGCAGCTTCCGGGACAGGGGTCATAATTCACCCCTCCACTTT	CASSFRDRGHNSPLHF